Detailed here is one T cell receptor beta chain. This CDR3 has 16 amino acids. Per germline, CDR1 LGHDT and CDR2 YNNKEL (reference sequence). This entry is derived from a study of blood T cells in healthy people across ages. A sample-barcoded 5' primer and a J-beta primer mix were used in a second PCR of roughly 7 to 11 cycles. Each CDR3 protein is one row after TCRdb ran MiXCR on the 5' RACE reads. The sample shows roughly 800,000 distinct CDR3 sequences, approximately 25% of them seen only once. These data also featured in a second study, about T cells of mothers and their children.

The sequencing input was blood. The source of this sequence is a boy aged 5-17 years in good health. The chain employs TRBV3-1 and TRBJ2-5; 9 bases line up with TRBD1. Matching the DNA end better, TRBJ2-1 makes the J call doubtful. The CDR3 sequence: CASSQGRDRVNDEQFF. The CDR3 nucleotides are TGTGCCAGCAGCCAAGGCCGGGACAGGGTGAACGATGAGCAGTTCTTC.